These 5 T cell receptor beta chains were sequenced from one sample in a study of T cells after somatic rescue of genetic block (dated by TCRdb to about 2020). The protocol used for the library was the immunoSEQ multiplex PCR assay. As stored in TCRdb, this immuneACCESS dataset retains in-frame rearrangements with V and J assigned. A fraction of the clones does not appear; measured against another copy, unresolved V genes explain less than half of the discrepancy, and the remainder lacks a known reason. Counted in this sample were more than 7,500 clones; 74% of them appeared once. Roughly 22% of the sample goes to the ten largest clones. Sequencing input: peripheral blood mononuclear cells (PBMCs). The receptors were sampled from a boy younger than 18.

The rearrangement joins TRBV5-1 to TRBJ2-3, with TRBD2 matching 8 bases. Germline lookup yields CDR1 SGHRS and CDR2 YFSETQ. This CDR3 contains 14 residues. Trimming cost V 3 bases and J 1 base; bases outside gene matches: 1. As DNA, the CDR3 is TGCGCCAGCAGCTCGGGACTAGGCACAGATACGCAGTATTTT. Protein product: CASSSGLGTDTQYF.

The rearrangement uses TRBV10-3 and TRBJ1-6; weak D call: TRBD1 (5 bases). The CDR3 is 16 residues long. V was clipped by 2 bases and J by 0 bases, with 8 bases between them. Germline V gene data show CDR1 as ENHRY and CDR2 as SYGVKD. The CDR3 sequence: CAISERGPSYNSPLHF. The CDR3 bases are TGTGCCATCAGTGAGCGGGGCCCCTCCTATAATTCACCCCTCCACTTT.

The chain is built from TRBV6-5 and TRBJ1-2, with D unclear. This CDR3 comprises 14 residues. The V end lost 0 bases, the J end lost 7 bases, and 12 bases lay between the germline ends. The germline CDR1 and CDR2 sequences are MNHEY and SVGAGI. CDR3 in amino acids: CASSYSTGSGGYTF. CDR3 DNA: TGTGCCAGCAGTTACTCGACCGGGAGTGGTGGCTACACCTTC.

The chain links TRBV29-1 to TRBJ2-1; D call uncertain. Deletions cut 8 bases from V and 4 bases from J, with 24 bases between. The germline CDR1 and CDR2 sequences are SQVTM and ANQGSEA. CDR3 length: 16 residues. CDR3 nucleotides: TGCAGCTCTTCGCCCTTGGGTCGTCCCCTTTACAATGAGCAGTTCTTC. This gives the protein CSSSPLGRPLYNEQFF.

This chain joins TRBV10-3 and TRBJ2-1; D is undetermined. The germline V gene encodes CDR1 ENHRY and CDR2 SYGVKD. Trimming removed 5 bases at V and 4 bases at J, with 18 bases between. The CDR3 runs to 16 residues. DNA for the CDR3: TGTGCCATCAGTACAACCGGGTTCTTATTTTACAATGAGCAGTTCTTC. Its protein is CAISTTGFLFYNEQFF.